Below, 25 T cell receptor beta chains from the same sample are listed, as sequenced in a study of T cell repertoires in aging, cancer and after chemotherapy. Multiplex touch-down PCR with TRB-A/B primers amplified rearranged V-D-J TRB sequences. In TCRdb, the multiplex PCR reads were re-called with MiXCR into one record per CDR3 protein. The sample lists roughly 4,500 distinct CDR3 sequences; less than 65% were seen once. Amplification of TCR beta used genomic DNA extracted from peripheral blood. The sequenced material came from blood. The receptors come from a human donor with a solid tumor.

J is TRBJ1-5 and V is TRBV7-2; D might be TRBD1 (6 bases). Germline-derived CDR1 and CDR2 are SGHTA and FQGNSA. This CDR3 contains 14 residues. The ends were cut back, 5 bases at V and 4 bases at J, with 12 bases in the middle. The CDR3 bases are TGTGCCAGCAGCCACAGACAGGCTAATCAGCCCCAGCATTTT. This sequence encodes CASSHRQANQPQHF.

CDR3 DNA: TGTGCCAGTAGTATCGGGACTAGCGGGCTAACTACTAGCTCCTACAATGAGCAGTTCTTC. Residues: CASSIGTSGLTTSSYNEQFF. The chain combines TRBV19 with TRBJ2-1; 12 nucleotides line up with TRBD2. The CDR3 consists of 20 residues. The J segment lost 0 bases and the V segment lost 3 bases, leaving 12 bases of the junction unmatched. In germline, CDR1 is LNHDA, CDR2 SQIVND (reference sequence).

This clonotype was observed a few times. This rearrangement joins TRBV30 to TRBJ1-2, with D perhaps TRBD1 (5 bases). V lost 5 bases and J 2 bases, leaving 9 bases between the germline ends. Per germline, CDR1 GTSNPN and CDR2 SVGIG (reference sequence). There are 12 residues in the CDR3. In nucleotides, the CDR3 is TGTGCCTGGGGGACTTACAACTATGGCTACACCTTC. Its protein product is CAWGTYNYGYTF.

This chain connects TRBV7-9 to TRBJ1-2; tentatively, D is TRBD1 (6 bases). Trimming took 1 base from V and 6 from J, leaving 15 bases between them. The V gene's germline CDR1 is SEHNR and CDR2 FQNEAQ (reference sequence). The CDR3 length is 15 residues. CDR3 nucleotides: TGTGCCAGCAGCTTAGAATCCCAGGACAGCCATGGCTACACCTTC. It encodes CASSLESQDSHGYTF.

The count of this clonotype is one. This chain joins TRBV27 and TRBJ1-2, with D possibly being TRBD1 (6 bases). The V and J ends lost 0 bases and 7 bases respectively, with 18 bases between them. Germline V gene sequence: CDR1 MNHEY, CDR2 SMNVEV (reference sequence). The CDR3 runs 16 residues. The CDR3 region has the DNA TGTGCCAGCAGTTTATCAGGGGAAGGGGGTACCCTTGGCTACACCTTC. This translates into CASSLSGEGGTLGYTF.

CDR3 protein: CASSGAVSYEQYF. The CDR3, as DNA: TGTGCCAGTAGTGGCGCAGTCTCCTACGAGCAGTACTTC. The chain recombines TRBV19 with TRBJ2-7; D gene ambiguous. The ends were cut back, 5 bases at V and 0 bases at J, with 8 bases in the middle. The germline gives CDR1 LNHDA, CDR2 SQIVND (reference sequence). The CDR3 spans 13 residues.

This clonotype is a singleton in its sample. This chain joins TRBV27 and TRBJ2-7; D is possibly TRBD1 (6 bases). CDR3 size: 12 residues. Trimming cost V 8 bases and J 2 bases, with 10 bases left between them. The germline gives CDR1 MNHEY, CDR2 SMNVEV (reference sequence). As DNA, the CDR3 is TGTGCCAGCTGGGACATTCCCTACGAGCAGTACTTC. This gives the protein CASWDIPYEQYF.

The chain couples TRBV6-5 to TRBJ1-6; the D gene is possibly TRBD1 (6 bases). Germline lookup yields CDR1 MNHEY and CDR2 SVGAGI. The CDR3 spans 13 residues. V was pared by 2 bases and J by 8 bases, with 7 bases between. CDR3 region: CASSYNRDSPLHF. In DNA form, the CDR3 reads TGTGCCAGCAGTTACAACAGGGATTCACCCCTCCACTTT.

J is TRBJ2-7 and V is TRBV7-9, with D maybe TRBD1 (5 bases). CDR3 length: 13 amino acids. Trimming cost V 1 base and J 6 bases, with 10 bases left between them. CDR1 is SEHNR, CDR2 FQNEAQ, per germline (reference sequence). CDR3 in DNA: TGTGCCAGCAGCTTAGTTGGGGCACGCGAGCAGTACTTC. It codes for CASSLVGAREQYF.

V and J are TRBV6-1 and TRBJ1-1; no definite D call. Per germline, CDR1 MNHNS and CDR2 SASEGT. The germline V and J ends were trimmed by 4 bases and 2 bases, with 8 bases remaining between them. CDR3 length: 13 residues. The CDR3 DNA follows: TGTGCCAGCAGTGGAAGACGTAACACTGAAGCTTTCTTT. This gives the protein CASSGRRNTEAFF.

The chain recombines TRBV27 with TRBJ1-5; maybe TRBD1 (6 bases). V was cut by 4 bases and J by 1 base, with 8 bases left in between. This CDR3 contains 14 residues. CDR1 and CDR2 from the germline V gene are MNHEY and SMNVEV (reference sequence). As DNA, the CDR3 is TGTGCCAGCAGTTCACAGGGAAGCAATCAGCCCCAGCATTTT. It specifies CASSSQGSNQPQHF.

The CDR3 sequence is CASSRQGHSYEQYF. Written as DNA, the CDR3 is TGTGCCAGCTCAAGACAGGGCCACTCCTACGAGCAGTACTTC. This rearrangement joins TRBV27 to TRBJ2-7, with 7 nucleotides matching TRBD1. V lost 8 bases, J lost 0 bases, and 7 bases stayed unmatched. The CDR3 contains 14 residues. CDR1 MNHEY and CDR2 SMNVEV come from the germline V gene (reference sequence).

This clonotype was seen a few times. The DNA of the CDR3 is TGTGCCAGTACAGACAGGGGGAATGAGCAGTTCTTC. Its protein is CASTDRGNEQFF. The V gene is TRBV19, the J gene TRBJ2-1; the match to TRBD1 covers 9 bases. Trimming took 7 bases from V and 7 from J; bases not matched to a gene: 2. The CDR3 runs to 12 residues. Germline lookup yields CDR1 LNHDA and CDR2 SQIVND (reference sequence).

On this clonotype itself: The junction and the germline gene differ at one end; a read error may be behind it. The V gene is TRBV20-1, the J gene TRBJ2-5, with D perhaps assigned TRBD1 or TRBD2 (5 bases each). The CDR3 is 13 residues long. Germline CDR1 is DFQATT and CDR2 is SNEGSKA (reference sequence). CDR3 residues: CSARSWDQETQYF. The DNA of the CDR3 is TGCAGTGCCCGGTCGTGGGACCAGGAGACCCAGTACTTC.

There are a few counts of this clonotype. V is TRBV29-1 and J is TRBJ1-2; a weak D match, TRBD1 (5 bases). This CDR3 is 14 amino acids long. The V end lost 0 bases, the J end lost 8 bases, and 16 bases lay between the germline ends. Germline loops: CDR1 SQVTM, CDR2 ANQGSEA. As DNA, the CDR3 is TGCAGCGTTGAAGATCGGGAGGGGCGCCGAGGCTACACCTTC. Amino acids: CSVEDREGRRGYTF. The whole variable domain, filled in from reference TRBV29-1 and TRBJ1-2, reads SAVISQKPSRDICQRGTSLTIQCQVDSQVTMMFWYRQQPGQSLTLIATANQGSEATYESGFVIDKFPISRPNLTFSTLTVSNMSPEDSSIYLCSVEDREGRRGYTFGSGTRLTVV.

The rearrangement joins TRBV6-5 to TRBJ1-1; D may be TRBD1 (5 bases). Trimming removed 6 bases from V and 4 bases from J, with 6 bases in between. There are 11 residues in the CDR3. Germline V gene sequence: CDR1 MNHEY, CDR2 SVGAGI. CDR3 residues: CASSQGTEAFF. The CDR3 DNA follows: TGTGCCAGCAGCCAGGGCACTGAAGCTTTCTTT.

In this sample, this clonotype turned up a few times. The genes are TRBV7-3 and TRBJ2-3; D is tentatively TRBD1 or TRBD2 (5 bases each). The germline CDR1 and CDR2 sequences are SGHTA and FQGTGA. This CDR3 region has 12 residues. V was trimmed by 7 bases and J by 8 bases, leaving 13 bases between them. Here the CDR3 reads CASTVTGGTQYF. Written as DNA, the CDR3 is TGTGCCAGCACCGTGACTGGGGGTACGCAGTATTTT.

This clonotype was observed a handful of times. V and J are TRBV10-1 and TRBJ1-1; the D gene is possibly TRBD1 (6 bases). Germline V CDR1 and CDR2: WNHNN, SYGVQD (reference sequence). The CDR3 has 13 amino acids. Trimming shortened V by 5 bases and J by 0 bases, and 7 bases separated the two germline ends. The CDR3 nucleotides are TGCGCCAGCAGTCCAGGGGTGAACACTGAAGCTTTCTTT. Its translation: CASSPGVNTEAFF.

V usage is TRBV12-3 or TRBV12-4 and J usage is TRBJ2-7; 8 bases fit TRBD1. V shed 4 bases and J 3 bases; nucleotides not matched to a gene: 17. The CDR3 has 18 residues. The CDR3 region is CASSYPSPFDRGVYEQYF. The CDR3 DNA reads TGTGCCAGCAGTTACCCTTCACCCTTCGACAGGGGTGTCTACGAGCAGTACTTC.

V and J are TRBV15 and TRBJ1-6; 7 nucleotides align to TRBD1. The length of the CDR3 is 16 residues. V lost 0 bases and J lost 10; bases outside the gene matches: 9. Germline V CDR1 and CDR2: LNHNV, YYDKDF (reference sequence). The CDR3 nucleotides are TGTGCCACCAGCAGAGATTTGGAGGGGGCTTGGTCACCCCTCCACTTT. Translation gives CATSRDLEGAWSPLHF.

The V gene is TRBV7-9, the J gene TRBJ2-3, with 10 bases lining up with TRBD2. CDR3 length: 15 amino acids. J gave up 3 bases and V 4 bases, and 4 bases lay outside the gene matches. The V gene's germline CDR1 is SEHNR and CDR2 FQNEAQ (reference sequence). The CDR3: CASSSGTSATDTQYF. The CDR3 coding sequence is TGTGCCAGCAGCTCGGGGACTAGCGCTACAGATACGCAGTATTTT.

This sequence joins TRBV4-2 and TRBJ2-7; D call uncertain. The germline V and J ends were trimmed by 1 base and 1 base, with 8 bases remaining between them. CDR1 LGHNA and CDR2 YNFKEQ come from the germline V gene. CDR3 length: 14 residues. CDR3 protein: CASSQGLNSYEQYF. CDR3 DNA sequence: TGTGCCAGCAGCCAAGGACTTAATTCCTACGAGCAGTACTTC.

With respect to this clonotype: The junction differs from germline at one of its ends, possibly a read error. The chain joins TRBV6-1 to TRBJ2-1; TRBD2 aligns across 8 bases. CDR3 length equals 16 residues. Germline V gives CDR1 MNHNS, CDR2 SASEGT. The CDR3 spells CASREGLATTYNEQFF. In DNA form, the CDR3 reads TGTGCCAGCAGAGAAGGACTAGCAACTACCTACAATGAGCAGTTCTTC.

The chain uses TRBV5-6 and TRBJ2-7; 8 bases agree with TRBD1. The V gene's germline CDR1 is SGHDT and CDR2 YYEEEE. This CDR3 is built from 15 residues. V shed 4 bases and J 2 bases; nucleotides not matched to a gene: 8. CDR3 sequence reads: CASSPTDRGTYEQYF. CDR3 DNA: TGTGCCAGCAGCCCAACAGACAGGGGTACCTACGAGCAGTACTTC.

The rearrangement uses TRBV30 and TRBJ1-1; the match to TRBD1 covers 7 bases. The V and J ends lost 3 bases and 4 bases, in that order; junction bases with no gene match: 11. Looked up from germline, CDR1 is GTSNPN and CDR2 is SVGIG (reference sequence). The CDR3 runs to 15 residues. The CDR3 is CAWSVTGVSGTEAFF. CDR3 DNA: TGTGCCTGGAGCGTAACAGGGGTATCGGGCACTGAAGCTTTCTTT.